The source of this T cell receptor (beta chain) is a study of early T cells in non-severe SARS-CoV-2 infection. Whole-study context: Bulk RNA from unsorted whole blood was sequenced; chains were unpaired.

There are a few counts of this clonotype. Its matching antigen is unknown. The V gene's germline CDR1 is SGDLS and CDR2 YYNGEE. The CDR3 is 19 residues long. The V end was cut by 2 bases, the J end by 5 bases, with 26 bases between. Individual cDNA molecules were tagged with unique molecular identifiers. TCRdb itself ran the 5' RACE reads through MiXCR, one entry per CDR3 protein. The sample lists approximately 58,000 distinct CDR3 sequences, 10% to 15% occurring once. Study observations and caveats: Matching with VDJdb favored anti-spike CD8 responses (missing private and CD4 specificities).

The source material was whole blood, sampled at baseline. The rearrangement uses TRBV9 and TRBJ2-1; either TRBD1 or TRBD2 may fit D (6 bases each). The TCR sequence derives from an adult who was a healthcare worker with PCR-confirmed SARS-CoV-2 infection or an uninfected control (not recorded which). The CDR3 loop reads CASSVGFKLAQGGNNEQFF. The CDR3 coding sequence is TGTGCCAGCAGCGTTGGCTTTAAGTTAGCACAGGGCGGGAACAATGAGCAGTTCTTC.